This passage covers 22 T cell receptor beta chains from one sample sequenced in a study of blood T cells in healthy people across ages. A second PCR of 7 to 11 cycles used a sample-barcoded 5' primer and a J-beta primer mix. TCRdb recomputed calls from the 5' RACE reads with MiXCR, one row per CDR3 protein. The repertoire includes about 810,000 distinct CDR3 sequences, under 40% of them detected once, and 10% to 15% sits in the top ten. Sequencing was done on a sample of blood. The receptors here all came from a man aged 18 to 29 in good health.

This clonotype has more than one count but fewer than ten. The chain joins TRBV7-2 to TRBJ2-1; D gene ambiguous. Germline V lookup: CDR1 SGHTA, CDR2 FQGNSA. This CDR3 spans 15 amino acids. Trimming stripped 5 bases from V and 2 bases from J, with 13 bases between. The CDR3 reads CASSASAPTYNEQFF. For the CDR3, the DNA is TGTGCCAGCAGCGCCTCGGCCCCCACCTACAATGAGCAGTTCTTC.

The V gene is TRBV7-9, the J gene TRBJ1-1, with 7 bases fitting TRBD1. CDR1 is SEHNR and CDR2 is FQNEAQ in the germline V gene (reference sequence). The CDR3 length is 15 residues. The V and J ends lost 5 bases and 5 bases, in that order; junction bases with no gene match: 11. The CDR3 sequence is CASSPGHRGGTEAFF. The CDR3 DNA reads as TGTGCCAGCAGCCCAGGTCACAGGGGCGGGACTGAAGCTTTCTTT.

This clonotype turned up a few times. This sequence joins TRBV10-3 and TRBJ2-1, with 12 bases fitting TRBD2. The CDR3 totals 16 residues. CDR1 ENHRY and CDR2 SYGVKD come from the germline V gene. The junction had 10 bases not matched to a gene; V was cut back by 3 bases and J by 10 bases. The DNA of the CDR3 is TGTGCCATCAGTGAACTAGCGGGGGGCCGGGGGCCCGAGCAGTTCTTC. This encodes CAISELAGGRGPEQFF.

This chain links TRBV20-1 with TRBJ2-1; the D gene could be TRBD1 or TRBD2 (5 bases each). Germline V CDR1 and CDR2: DFQATT, SNEGSKA (reference sequence). The ends were cut back, 6 bases at V and 5 bases at J, with 11 bases in the middle. This CDR3 spans 12 amino acids. Written as DNA, the CDR3 is TGCAGTGCGGGGCGGGCGAACAATGAGCAGTTCTTC. Its protein product is CSAGRANNEQFF.

The genes are TRBV4-1 and TRBJ2-5; D is unresolved. The end of the DNA aligns better with TRBJ2-1, so the J call may be wrong. Per the germline V gene, CDR1 is MGHRA and CDR2 is YSYEKL. The CDR3 contains 14 residues. This CDR3 is CASSQAPTQETQFF. The DNA of the CDR3 is TGCGCCAGCAGCCAGGCACCTACCCAAGAGACCCAGTTCTTC.

The V and J genes are TRBV4-1 and TRBJ2-7, with D perhaps assigned TRBD1 or TRBD2 (5 bases each). Trimming removed 0 bases at V and 2 bases at J, with 11 bases between. Germline-derived CDR1 and CDR2 are MGHRA and YSYEKL. This CDR3 spans 15 amino acids. The CDR3 here is CASSQDFQGPYEQYF. Written as DNA, the CDR3 is TGCGCCAGCAGCCAAGATTTCCAGGGACCCTACGAGCAGTACTTC.

This clonotype has more than one count but fewer than ten. The chain is built from TRBV7-2 and TRBJ1-1, with D possibly TRBD1 on 5 matching bases. CDR1 and CDR2 from the germline V gene are SGHTA and FQGNSA. Trimming stripped 3 bases from V and 4 bases from J, with 12 bases between. There are 14 residues in the CDR3. The CDR3 region has the DNA TGTGCCAGCAGCTTCCCCGGGGGGATCACTGAAGCTTTCTTT. Its translation: CASSFPGGITEAFF.

This chain links TRBV9 with TRBJ1-1; 7 nucleotides agree with TRBD1. The CDR3 is made up of 14 amino acids. With V trimmed by 0 bases and J by 5 bases, 4 bases remained unmatched. Germline V gene data show CDR1 as SGDLS and CDR2 as YYNGEE. The CDR3 protein is CASSVAFRGTEAFF. The CDR3 bases are TGTGCCAGCAGCGTAGCTTTCAGGGGGACTGAAGCTTTCTTT.

This clonotype was seen at least ten times. The chain uses TRBV13 and TRBJ2-3, with 7 bases aligning to TRBD1. This CDR3 is built from 17 residues. CDR1 is PRHDT and CDR2 is FYEKMQ in the germline V gene (reference sequence). V trimming: 5 bases; J trimming: 4 bases; junction bases outside the gene matches: 15. CDR3 sequence reads: CASSPTRATGSSDTQYF. CDR3 DNA: TGTGCCAGCAGCCCAACTCGAGCGACAGGGAGTTCAGATACGCAGTATTTT. The entire variable domain, with the rest obtained from reference TRBV13 and TRBJ2-3, is as follows: AAGVIQSPRHLIKEKRETATLKCYPIPRHDTVYWYQQGPGQDPQFLISFYEKMQSDKGSIPDRFSAQQFSDYHSELNMSSLELGDSALYFCASSPTRATGSSDTQYFGPGTRLTVL.

Worth noting for this clonotype: A much larger clone sits a single nucleotide away, making a read error possible. The rearrangement uses TRBV2 and TRBJ2-1, with 7 bases aligning to TRBD2. Germline V gene sequence: CDR1 SNHLY, CDR2 FYNNEI. Trimming took 5 bases from V and 5 from J; bases not matched to a gene: 9. The CDR3 sequence is 15 residues long. CDR3 bases: TGTGCCAGCAGTTCGATGGGGGGGTCCAACAATGAGCAGTTCTTC. It translates to CASSSMGGSNNEQFF.

This chain joins TRBV6-6 and TRBJ1-2; maybe TRBD1 (6 bases). The CDR3 is made up of 15 amino acids. CDR1 and CDR2 (germline): MNHNY, SVGAGI (reference sequence). V shed 6 bases and J shed 6 bases, with 20 bases lying between them. This chain's CDR3 is CASSSRRGTDNGYTF. Here the CDR3 DNA reads TGTGCCAGCAGCTCCCGTAGGGGGACTGATAATGGCTACACCTTC.

J is TRBJ2-3 and V is TRBV5-1, with TRBD2 as a possible D gene (6 bases). The CDR3 is 13 residues long. The V end lost 5 bases, the J end lost 6 bases, and 13 bases lay between the germline ends. Germline V gives CDR1 SGHRS, CDR2 YFSETQ. CDR3 in DNA: TGCGCCAGCAGGGGCGGGAATCGGGATACGCAGTATTTT. Translated, it gives CASRGGNRDTQYF.

The chain links TRBV20-1 to TRBJ2-7; 7 bases match TRBD1. CDR1 and CDR2 from the germline V gene are DFQATT and SNEGSKA (reference sequence). The CDR3 has 14 amino acids. Trimming removed 3 bases from V and 2 bases from J; junction bases left unmatched: 7. The CDR3: CSASAQGSPYEQYF. CDR3 in DNA: TGCAGTGCTAGTGCACAGGGGAGCCCCTACGAGCAGTACTTC.

A few counts support this clonotype. The chain uses TRBV7-2 and TRBJ2-5, with D hard to call. The germline V and J ends were trimmed by 2 bases and 3 bases, with 10 bases remaining between them. The CDR3 sequence is 14 residues long. Looked up from germline, CDR1 is SGHTA and CDR2 is FQGNSA. CDR3 loop: CASSLISGKETQYF. In nucleotides, the CDR3 is TGTGCCAGCAGCTTAATCTCTGGAAAAGAGACCCAGTACTTC.

In this sample, this clonotype turned up a few times. The rearrangement links TRBV5-6 to TRBJ1-2, with no clear D. V was trimmed by 1 base and J by 7 bases, leaving 5 bases between them. The CDR3 runs 11 residues. The V gene's germline CDR1 is SGHDT and CDR2 YYEEEE. Here the CDR3 reads CASSLFGGYTF. The DNA of the CDR3 is TGTGCCAGCAGCTTGTTTGGTGGCTACACCTTC.

This chain joins TRBV28 and TRBJ2-5, with D tentatively TRBD1 (6 bases). Germline V gives CDR1 MDHEN, CDR2 SYDVKM. The V end was cut by 11 bases, the J end by 3 bases, with 22 bases between. The CDR3 length is 15 residues. The CDR3 sequence is CASSPARTEKETQYF. CDR3 DNA: TGTGCCTCGTCCCCTGCTCGGACAGAAAAAGAGACCCAGTACTTC. Full variable domain (remainder filled in from reference TRBV28 and TRBJ2-5): DVKVTQSSRYLVKRTGEKVFLECVQDMDHENMFWYRQDPGLGLRLIYFSYDVKMKEKGDIPEGYSVSREKKERFSLILESASTNQTSMYLCASSPARTEKETQYFGPGTRLLVL.

This clonotype was detected only a few times. A read error is possible here, since a much larger clone lies one base away. The gene calls are TRBV12-3 or TRBV12-4 and TRBJ1-4; unclear D gene. This CDR3 is 15 amino acids long. The CDR3 DNA is TGTGCCAGCAGTCCCCGGGTACGAATGGGTGAAGAACTGTTTTTT. Translation: CASSPRVRMGEELFF.

There are a few counts of this clonotype. V is TRBV5-1 and J is TRBJ2-2; 10 bases are a match to TRBD2. CDR1 and CDR2 from the germline V gene are SGHRS and YFSETQ. The CDR3 runs to 16 residues. V was pared by 4 bases and J by 3 bases, with 6 bases of the junction left unmatched. CDR3 bases: TGCGCCAGCAGCAAAGCCGGGACTAGCGACACCGGGGAGCTGTTTTTT. It encodes CASSKAGTSDTGELFF.

The chain recombines TRBV7-2 with TRBJ2-1, with D perhaps TRBD2 (6 bases). The J call may be wrong; the DNA end is better matched by TRBJ2-7. Germline CDR1 reads SGHTA; CDR2 reads FQGNSA. This CDR3 contains 17 residues. Here the CDR3 DNA reads TGTGCCAGCAGCCCTGCGCGGGGACTGAGCTCCTACAATGAGCAGTACTTC. It yields the protein CASSPARGLSSYNEQYF.

Details on this clonotype: The junction departs from the called germline gene at one end, perhaps through a read error. The chain couples TRBV7-6 to TRBJ2-5; no definite D call. The CDR3 is 10 amino acids. CDR1 and CDR2 (germline): SGHVS, FNYEAQ. The CDR3 coding sequence is TGTGCCAGCAGCGGTGAGACCCTGTACTTC. Residues: CASSGETLYF. Looking up the rest from reference TRBV7-6 and TRBJ2-5 gives the full variable domain: GAGVSQSPRYKVTKRGQDVALRCDPISGHVSLYWYRQALGQGPEFLTYFNYEAQQDKSGLPNDRFSAERPEGSISTLTIQRTEQRDSAMYRCASSGETLYFGPGTRLLVL.

Many counts were recorded for this clonotype. The chain uses TRBV7-6 and TRBJ2-1; a weak D match, TRBD2 (7 bases). The V and J ends lost 0 bases and 8 bases respectively, with 11 bases between them. The length of the CDR3 is 14 residues. Germline CDR1 and CDR2: SGHVS and FNYEAQ. In DNA, the CDR3 is TGTGCCAGCAGCTTAGCCCGGGGGGCAGATGAGCAGTTCTTC. Its translation is CASSLARGADEQFF.

The chain employs TRBV27 and TRBJ2-7; D tentatively fits TRBD1 or TRBD2 (5 bases each). V lost 4 bases, J lost 0 bases, and 10 bases lay in between. The CDR3 spans 14 residues. Germline V gene sequence: CDR1 MNHEY, CDR2 SMNVEV (reference sequence). CDR3 residues: CASSWDGSSYEQYF. For the CDR3, the DNA is TGTGCCAGCAGTTGGGACGGCAGCTCCTACGAGCAGTACTTC.